The 21 T cell receptor beta chains presented below share a single source sample, sequenced in a study of identical twins. In TCRdb, the 5' RACE reads were re-called with MiXCR into one record per CDR3 protein. The repertoire consists of 400,000 to 550,000 distinct CDR3 sequences, with 14% occurring once and the leading ten covering 0.98%. A further study also used this sample, focusing on yellow fever vaccine responses in identical twins.

The sample taken for sequencing was CD4+ T cells sorted from blood. The receptors here all came from a woman under 30 in good health.

The chain carries TRBV20-1 and TRBJ2-7; D remains ambiguous. This CDR3 spans 13 amino acids. Trimming pared 1 base from V and 3 bases from J, leaving 10 bases between. CDR1 and CDR2 from the germline V gene are DFQATT and SNEGSKA (reference sequence). The CDR3 sequence is CSARVIVDYEQYF. The DNA for the CDR3 is TGCAGTGCTAGAGTTATCGTCGACTACGAGCAGTACTTC.

This clonotype was picked up a small number of times. The genes are TRBV5-6 and TRBJ2-3; 7 bases agree with TRBD2. Germline CDR1 and CDR2: SGHDT and YYEEEE. V lost 4 bases, J lost 5 bases, and 10 bases stayed unmatched. The CDR3 is made up of 15 amino acids. For the CDR3, the DNA is TGTGCCAGCAGCCAGCTTAGGCTAGCGGAAGATACGCAGTATTTT. It translates to CASSQLRLAEDTQYF.

This clonotype was counted only a few times. The chain employs TRBV19 and TRBJ2-1; D is ambiguous. The CDR3 consists of 13 residues. The germline CDR1 and CDR2 sequences are LNHDA and SQIVND (reference sequence). Trimming removed 6 bases at V and 5 bases at J, with 11 bases between. CDR3 nucleotide sequence: TGTGCCAGTAGATCAGCAGATGACAATGAGCAGTTCTTC. Residues: CASRSADDNEQFF.

The V call is TRBV7-2, the J call TRBJ2-5; TRBD2 agrees at 9 bases. CDR3 length: 17 residues. Trimming cost V 2 bases and J 5 bases; bases outside gene matches: 12. Germline V gene lookup returns CDR1 SGHTA and CDR2 FQGNSA. CDR3 sequence (DNA): TGTGCCAGCAGCTTATGGGGTAGCGGGAGCTCGTGGGAGACCCAGTACTTC. Its protein product is CASSLWGSGSSWETQYF.

This clonotype was detected ten times or more. The chain uses TRBV7-2 and TRBJ2-3; TRBD2 might be the D (5 bases). Germline CDR1 and CDR2: SGHTA and FQGNSA. Trimming removed 2 bases from V and 4 bases from J, with 7 bases in between. CDR3 length: 13 residues. The CDR3, as DNA: TGTGCCAGCAGCTTAAGGCGGGCAGATACGCAGTATTTT. It is translated as CASSLRRADTQYF.

The chain has TRBV5-6 and TRBJ2-4; 7 bases match TRBD1. The CDR3 spans 13 residues. Germline CDR1 and CDR2: SGHDT and YYEEEE. The V segment lost 4 bases and the J segment 8 bases; nucleotides outside the gene matches: 6. The CDR3 here is CASSGDRADIQYF. In nucleotides, the CDR3 is TGTGCCAGCAGCGGCGACAGGGCTGACATTCAGTACTTC.

The rearrangement joins TRBV12-3 or TRBV12-4 to TRBJ2-3; 9 bases are shared with TRBD2. The V and J ends lost 8 bases and 0 bases, in that order; junction bases with no gene match: 3. This CDR3 spans 14 amino acids. The CDR3 nucleotides read TGTGCCAGCGGGCTAGCGGGAAGCACAGATACGCAGTATTTT. Translation gives CASGLAGSTDTQYF.

The table lists this clonotype with a few counts. This rearrangement joins TRBV11-2 to TRBJ2-5; 7 nucleotides align to TRBD1. CDR1 is SGHAT and CDR2 is FQNNGV in the germline V gene. This CDR3 comprises 18 residues. Losses at the gene ends were 4 bases for V and 4 bases for J; bases not matched to a gene: 18. CDR3 bases: TGTGCCAGCAGCTCTTATACAATAGGACAGCACAGGGGAGAGACCCAGTACTTC. Translating it yields CASSSYTIGQHRGETQYF.

The rearrangement links TRBV7-2 to TRBJ2-3; D uncertain. The germline gives CDR1 SGHTA, CDR2 FQGNSA. The CDR3 consists of 15 residues. Trimming removed 0 bases at V and 6 bases at J, with 13 bases between. The DNA for the CDR3 is TGTGCCAGCAGCTTAGCTTGGCTCGCCTCCGATACGCAGTATTTT. Its translation is CASSLAWLASDTQYF.

Ten or more counts support this clonotype. The chain combines TRBV29-1 with TRBJ2-3; 11 nucleotides align to TRBD2. Trimming took 5 bases from V and 0 from J; bases not matched to a gene: 10. The CDR3 runs to 17 residues. Germline assignment: CDR1 SQVTM and CDR2 ANQGSEA. The CDR3, as DNA: TGCAGCGTTCGTAGACTAGCGGGAAGCTCTAGCACAGATACGCAGTATTTT. This encodes CSVRRLAGSSSTDTQYF.

This clonotype was recorded a few times. The J gene is TRBJ2-5, the V gene TRBV11-2; tentatively, D is TRBD1 (5 bases). Germline CDR1 and CDR2: SGHAT and FQNNGV. Trimming cost V 4 bases and J 4 bases, with 7 bases left between them. This CDR3 spans 12 amino acids. The CDR3 coding sequence is TGTGCCAGCAGCTCCCAGGGAGAGACCCAGTACTTC. Encoded protein: CASSSQGETQYF.

This clonotype was counted ten times or more. This sequence joins TRBV30 and TRBJ2-1; no reliable D call. Trimming shortened V by 3 bases and J by 4 bases, and 16 bases separated the two germline ends. CDR3 length equals 15 residues. The germline CDR1 and CDR2 sequences are GTSNPN and SVGIG (reference sequence). The CDR3 coding sequence is TGTGCCTGGAGAAGGCCCCCCCCGGGTTACAATGAGCAGTTCTTC. It yields the protein CAWRRPPPGYNEQFF.

The chain is built from TRBV11-2 and TRBJ2-7; a possible D gene is TRBD2 (5 bases). V dropped 5 bases and J dropped 1 base, with 21 bases sitting between them. CDR1 SGHAT and CDR2 FQNNGV come from the germline V gene. This CDR3 has 17 residues. The CDR3 DNA is TGTGCCAGCAGCCGCAGGTACGAGGGCCCGAGTTCCTACGAGCAGTACTTC. It translates to CASSRRYEGPSSYEQYF.

This clonotype was observed a few times. The chain joins TRBV20-1 to TRBJ1-6, with 9 bases aligning to TRBD1. V gave up 6 bases and J gave up 4 bases; unmatched junction bases: 4. The CDR3 spans 14 residues. Germline loops: CDR1 DFQATT, CDR2 SNEGSKA (reference sequence). CDR3 protein: CSANRGPYNSPLHF. In DNA form, the CDR3 reads TGCAGTGCAAACAGGGGGCCATATAATTCACCCCTCCACTTT.

This clonotype was seen more than once but under ten times. In DNA, the CDR3 is TGCAGTGCTCCGTTTTTGGAGGGTCCAGAGACCCAGTACTTC. Amino acids: CSAPFLEGPETQYF. The chain joins TRBV20-1 to TRBJ2-5; a weak D match, TRBD2 (6 bases). The CDR3 is 14 residues long. The germline V and J ends were trimmed by 5 bases and 4 bases, with 17 bases remaining between them. Per germline, CDR1 DFQATT and CDR2 SNEGSKA (reference sequence).

The V gene is TRBV9, the J gene TRBJ2-1, with D possibly TRBD2 on 5 matching bases. Germline-derived CDR1 and CDR2 are SGDLS and YYNGEE. Trimming cost V 2 bases and J 2 bases, with 11 bases left between them. This CDR3 is 15 amino acids long. The CDR3 here is CASSVYGNPYNEQFF. CDR3 coding DNA: TGTGCCAGCAGCGTTTACGGGAACCCCTACAATGAGCAGTTCTTC. The full variable domain, its missing parts supplied by reference TRBV9 and TRBJ2-1, is DSGVTQTPKHLITATGQRVTLRCSPRSGDLSVYWYQQSLDQGLQFLIQYYNGEERAKGNILERFSAQQFPDLHSELNLSSLELGDSALYFCASSVYGNPYNEQFFGPGTRLTVL.

This chain uses TRBV7-9 with TRBJ2-2; D perhaps matches TRBD1 (6 bases). V shed 6 bases and J shed 3 bases, with 14 bases lying between them. Germline V gene lookup returns CDR1 SEHNR and CDR2 FQNEAQ (reference sequence). The CDR3 has 15 residues. The CDR3 loop is CASSVQGLHTGELFF. The CDR3 DNA follows: TGTGCCAGCAGTGTACAGGGTTTACACACCGGGGAGCTGTTTTTT.

This clonotype occurred a few times. The chain couples TRBV11-2 to TRBJ1-1; D remains unclear. Germline values: CDR1 SGHAT, CDR2 FQNNGV. This CDR3 is built from 15 residues. V lost 1 base to trimming and J lost 2 bases, with 11 bases between them. The CDR3 DNA is TGTGCCAGCAGCTTAGTGGTCACAGTTAACACTGAAGCTTTCTTT. Protein: CASSLVVTVNTEAFF.

The rearrangement links TRBV20-1 to TRBJ2-2, with 10 bases matching TRBD2. CDR1 is DFQATT and CDR2 is SNEGSKA in the germline V gene (reference sequence). The CDR3 length is 17 residues. V dropped 1 base and J dropped 0; count of bases not matched to a gene: 5. CDR3 in amino acids: CSARGVSGRPNTGELFF. The CDR3 nucleotides read TGCAGTGCTAGAGGTGTTAGCGGGAGGCCGAACACCGGGGAGCTGTTTTTT.

This clonotype was observed a handful of times. The rearrangement uses TRBV11-2 and TRBJ2-2; D is unclear. This CDR3 is built from 15 residues. V was trimmed by 5 bases and J by 4 bases, leaving 14 bases between them. Germline values: CDR1 SGHAT, CDR2 FQNNGV. The CDR3 spells CASSQIKPTTGELFF. In DNA form, the CDR3 reads TGTGCCAGCAGCCAGATCAAGCCAACCACCGGGGAGCTGTTTTTT.

This chain uses TRBV5-1 with TRBJ2-3, with a tentative D call TRBD1 (5 bases). Trimming left V 0 bases short and J 6 bases short, with 17 bases between. Germline V CDR1 and CDR2: SGHRS, YFSETQ. The CDR3 loop spans 16 amino acids. In nucleotides, the CDR3 is TGCGCCAGCAGCTTGGGGATGACAGTGACCCAGGATACGCAGTATTTT. Its translation is CASSLGMTVTQDTQYF.